This T cell receptor (beta chain) was sequenced in a study of blood T cell repertoires in COVID-19. On the study more broadly: Samples came from the United States, Italy and Spain, spanning acute and convalescent COVID-19. Sources were T cells, B-cell-depleted T cells, or PBMCs; the material itself was cDNA or gDNA.

Only in-frame clones appear in the TCRdb table, and some are missing; sequencing was by immunoSEQ multiplex PCR. The table has 99,000 or so clones, around 84% seen once; the top ten hold roughly 2%. This CDR3 has 16 amino acids. Germline trimming cut 5 bases from V and 5 bases from J; bases unmatched to any gene: 8. CDR1 KGHDR and CDR2 SFDVKD come from the germline V gene. The TCR was taken from a man between 70 and 80 years old with active or convalescent COVID-19. The chain links TRBV24-1 to TRBJ2-1; 10 bases map to TRBD2. Sequencing was carried out using peripheral blood. The CDR3: CATSAKGTSVNNEQFF. The CDR3 bases are TGTGCCACCAGTGCAAAGGGGACTAGCGTAAACAATGAGCAGTTCTTC.